This note documents a single TCR beta chain sequence. The antigen is undetermined. The CDR3 covers 13 residues. CDR1 is SQVTM, CDR2 ANQGSEA, per germline. The sample originates from a study of monozygotic twins with inflammatory bowel disease. With the 5' RACE reads reprocessed, TCRdb shows one record per CDR3 protein and no DNA. This table lists under 150,000 distinct CDR3 sequences. Study-level results: Reduced clonotype sharing with other individuals was observed in IBD patients relative to healthy twins, especially with disease activity. Healthy co-twins had higher TCRbeta inverse Simpson diversity than their IBD twins.

The TCR sequence derives from a human donor with ulcerative colitis or Crohn's disease, or a healthy co-twin of an affected twin (not recorded which). The sequenced sample was blood. The V gene is TRBV29-1, the J gene TRBJ1-1; no DNA is available, so the TRBD1 call from TCRdb remains unchecked. This CDR3 is CSVHIQGYTEAFF.